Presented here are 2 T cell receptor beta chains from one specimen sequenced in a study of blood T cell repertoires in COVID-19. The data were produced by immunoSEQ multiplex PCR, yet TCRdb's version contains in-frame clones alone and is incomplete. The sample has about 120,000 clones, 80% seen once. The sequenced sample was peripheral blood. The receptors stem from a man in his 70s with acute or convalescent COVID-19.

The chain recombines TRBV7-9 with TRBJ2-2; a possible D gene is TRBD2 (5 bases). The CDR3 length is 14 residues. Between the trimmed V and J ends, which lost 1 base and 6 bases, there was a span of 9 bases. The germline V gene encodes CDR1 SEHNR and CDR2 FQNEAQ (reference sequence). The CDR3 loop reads CASSLVLAAGELFF. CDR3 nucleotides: TGTGCCAGCAGCTTAGTTCTAGCCGCCGGGGAGCTGTTTTTT.

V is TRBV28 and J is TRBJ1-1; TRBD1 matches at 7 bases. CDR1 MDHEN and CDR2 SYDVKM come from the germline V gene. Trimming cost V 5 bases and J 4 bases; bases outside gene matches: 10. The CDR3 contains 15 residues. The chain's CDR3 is CASSPSDRARTEAFF. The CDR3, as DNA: TGTGCCAGCAGTCCTTCCGACAGGGCGCGCACTGAAGCTTTCTTT.